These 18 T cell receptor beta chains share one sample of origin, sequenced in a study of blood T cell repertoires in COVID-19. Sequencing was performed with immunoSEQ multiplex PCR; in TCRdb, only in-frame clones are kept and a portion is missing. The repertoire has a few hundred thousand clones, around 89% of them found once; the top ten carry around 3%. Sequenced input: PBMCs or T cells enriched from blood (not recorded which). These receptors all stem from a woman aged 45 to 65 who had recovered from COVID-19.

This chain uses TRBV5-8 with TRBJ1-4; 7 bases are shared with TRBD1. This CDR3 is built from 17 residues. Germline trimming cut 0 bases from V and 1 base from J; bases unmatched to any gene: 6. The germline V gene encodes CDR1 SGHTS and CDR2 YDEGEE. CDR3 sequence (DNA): TGTGCCAGCAGCTTGGGTTTACAGGGGCGAACTAATGAAAAACTGTTTTTT. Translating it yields CASSLGLQGRTNEKLFF.

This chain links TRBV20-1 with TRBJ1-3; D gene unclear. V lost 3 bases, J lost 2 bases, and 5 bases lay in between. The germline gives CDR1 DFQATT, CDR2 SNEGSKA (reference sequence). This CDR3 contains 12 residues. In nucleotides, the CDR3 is TGCAGTGCTAGTAACACTGGAAACACCATATATTTT. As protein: CSASNTGNTIYF.

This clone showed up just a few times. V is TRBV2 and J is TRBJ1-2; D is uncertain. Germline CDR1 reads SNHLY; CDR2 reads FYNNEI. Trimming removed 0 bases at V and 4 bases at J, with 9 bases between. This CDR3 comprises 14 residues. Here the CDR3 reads CASSEARQTYGYTF. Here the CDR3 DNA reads TGTGCCAGCAGTGAAGCGCGGCAGACCTATGGCTACACCTTC.

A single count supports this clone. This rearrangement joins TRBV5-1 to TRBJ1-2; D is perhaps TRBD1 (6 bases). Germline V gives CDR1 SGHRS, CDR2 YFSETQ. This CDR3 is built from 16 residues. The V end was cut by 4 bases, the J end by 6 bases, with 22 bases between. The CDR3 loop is CASSPVGARGGDGYTF. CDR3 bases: TGCGCCAGCAGCCCGGTAGGGGCCAGGGGCGGAGATGGCTACACCTTC.

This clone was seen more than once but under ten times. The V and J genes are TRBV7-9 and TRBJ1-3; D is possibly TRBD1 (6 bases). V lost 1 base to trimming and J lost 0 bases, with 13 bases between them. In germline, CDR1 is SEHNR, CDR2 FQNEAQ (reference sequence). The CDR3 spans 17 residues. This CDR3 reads CASSLDQRGGSGNTIYF. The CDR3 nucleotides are TGTGCCAGCAGCTTAGATCAAAGGGGGGGCTCTGGAAACACCATATATTTT.

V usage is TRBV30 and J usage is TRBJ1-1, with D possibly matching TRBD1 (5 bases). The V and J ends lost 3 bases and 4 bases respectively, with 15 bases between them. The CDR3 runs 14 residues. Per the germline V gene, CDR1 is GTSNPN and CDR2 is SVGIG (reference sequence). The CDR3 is CAWRVAGTSTEAFF. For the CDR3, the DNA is TGTGCCTGGAGGGTAGCAGGGACTTCCACTGAAGCTTTCTTT.

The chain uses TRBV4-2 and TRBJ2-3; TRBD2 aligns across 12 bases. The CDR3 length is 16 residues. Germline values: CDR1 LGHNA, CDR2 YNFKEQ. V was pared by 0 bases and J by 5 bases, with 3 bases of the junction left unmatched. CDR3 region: CASSQELAGGGDTQYF. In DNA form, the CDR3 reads TGTGCCAGCAGCCAAGAACTAGCGGGAGGAGGAGATACGCAGTATTTT.

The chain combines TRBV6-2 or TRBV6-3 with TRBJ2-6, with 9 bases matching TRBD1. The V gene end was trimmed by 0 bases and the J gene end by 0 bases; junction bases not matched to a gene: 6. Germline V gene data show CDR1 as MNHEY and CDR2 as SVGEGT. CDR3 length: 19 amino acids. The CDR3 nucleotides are TGTGCCAGCAGTTACTCTCCCGGGACAGGGCGCTCTGGGGCCAACGTCCTGACTTTC. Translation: CASSYSPGTGRSGANVLTF.

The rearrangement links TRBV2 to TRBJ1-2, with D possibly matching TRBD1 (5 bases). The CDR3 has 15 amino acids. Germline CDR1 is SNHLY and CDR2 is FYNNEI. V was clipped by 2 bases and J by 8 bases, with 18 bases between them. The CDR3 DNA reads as TGTGCCAGCAGTGAATCGACAGTTTCAATGTCAGGCTACACCTTC. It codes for CASSESTVSMSGYTF.

The DNA of the CDR3 is TGCGCCAGCAGCTTGGAGTTGGACAGCTACGAGCAGTACTTC. Its translation: CASSLELDSYEQYF. The J gene is TRBJ2-7, the V gene TRBV5-1, with D maybe TRBD1 (6 bases). Germline CDR1 is SGHRS and CDR2 is YFSETQ. Deletions cut 0 bases from V and 3 bases from J, with 10 bases between. The CDR3 extends over 14 amino acids.

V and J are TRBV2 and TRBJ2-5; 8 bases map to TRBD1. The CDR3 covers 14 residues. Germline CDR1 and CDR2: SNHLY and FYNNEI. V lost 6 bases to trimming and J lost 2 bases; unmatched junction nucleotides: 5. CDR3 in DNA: TGTGCCAGCAGGGCGGACAGGGCACAAGAGACCCAGTACTTC. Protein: CASRADRAQETQYF. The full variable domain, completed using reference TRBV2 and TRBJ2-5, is EPEVTQTPSHQVTQMGQEVILRCVPISNHLYFYWYRQILGQKVEFLVSFYNNEISEKSEIFDDQFSVERPDGSNFTLKIRSTKLEDSAMYFCASRADRAQETQYFGPGTRLLVL.

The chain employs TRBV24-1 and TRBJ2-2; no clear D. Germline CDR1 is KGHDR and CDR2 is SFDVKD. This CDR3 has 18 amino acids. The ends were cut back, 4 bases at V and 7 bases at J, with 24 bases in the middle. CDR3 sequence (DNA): TGTGCCACCAGTGAGACCCAAATTAGCCCGAATCCCCACGGGGAGCTGTTTTTT. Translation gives CATSETQISPNPHGELFF.

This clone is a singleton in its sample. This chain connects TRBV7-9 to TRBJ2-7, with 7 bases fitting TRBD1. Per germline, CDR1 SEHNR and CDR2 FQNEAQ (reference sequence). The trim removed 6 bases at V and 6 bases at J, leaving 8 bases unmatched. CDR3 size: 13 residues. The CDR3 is CASRRQGLSEQYF. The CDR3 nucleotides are TGTGCCAGCAGGAGACAGGGATTAAGCGAGCAGTACTTC.

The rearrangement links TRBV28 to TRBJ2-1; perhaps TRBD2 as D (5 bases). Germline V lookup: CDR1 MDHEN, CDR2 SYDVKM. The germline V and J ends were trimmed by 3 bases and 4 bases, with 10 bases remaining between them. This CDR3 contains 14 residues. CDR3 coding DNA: TGTGCCAGCAGTTTTAAACTAGAATACAATGAGCAGTTCTTC. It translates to CASSFKLEYNEQFF.

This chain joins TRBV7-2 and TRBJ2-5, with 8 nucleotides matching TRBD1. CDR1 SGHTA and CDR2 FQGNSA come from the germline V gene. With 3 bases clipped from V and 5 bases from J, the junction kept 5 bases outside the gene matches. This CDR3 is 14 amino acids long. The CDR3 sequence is CASSLQGAGETQYF. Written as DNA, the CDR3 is TGTGCCAGCAGCTTGCAGGGGGCCGGGGAGACCCAGTACTTC.

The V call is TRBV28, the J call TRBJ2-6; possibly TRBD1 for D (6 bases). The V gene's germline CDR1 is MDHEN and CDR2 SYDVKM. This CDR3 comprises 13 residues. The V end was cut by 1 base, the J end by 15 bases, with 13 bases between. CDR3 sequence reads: CASSLSGQPALTF. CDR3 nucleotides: TGTGCCAGCAGTTTATCAGGACAGCCCGCCCTGACTTTC.

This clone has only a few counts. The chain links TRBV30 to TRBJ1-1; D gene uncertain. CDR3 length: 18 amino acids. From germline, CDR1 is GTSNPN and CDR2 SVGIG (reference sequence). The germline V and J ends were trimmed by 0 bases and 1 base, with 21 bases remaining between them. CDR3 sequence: CAWSVGKFFGETNTEAFF. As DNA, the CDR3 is TGTGCCTGGAGTGTAGGGAAATTCTTCGGGGAAACGAACACTGAAGCTTTCTTT.

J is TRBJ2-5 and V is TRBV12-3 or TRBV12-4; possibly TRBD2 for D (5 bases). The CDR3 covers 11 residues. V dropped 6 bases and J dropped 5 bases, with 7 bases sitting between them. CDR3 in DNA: TGTGCCAGCAGGAAGCGGGAGACCCAGTACTTC. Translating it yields CASRKRETQYF.